The clone carrying this T cell receptor (beta chain) has a handful of counts. One junction end does not reproduce the germline sequence, and a read error may be involved. These data are taken from a study of blood T cells in healthy people across ages. Primers used in a second PCR of roughly 7 to 12 cycles were a sample-barcoded 5' primer and a J-beta primer mix. One entry per CDR3 protein, called by TCRdb with MiXCR from the 5' RACE reads. Among hundreds of thousands of distinct CDR3 sequences listed, around 24% were seen once. The CDR3 loop spans 13 amino acids. The germline gives CDR1 MNHEY, CDR2 SMNVEV (reference sequence). Total RNA extracted from each sample amounted to at least 5 micrograms. These same data were also listed under a study on T cells of mothers and their children. From that report: Reverse transcription into cDNA received all extracted RNA, at approximately 1.4 ug per 15 ul. Sequencing returned over 8 million TCR beta CDR3 reads per mother and around 3 million per child.

The sequence derives from a boy younger than 18 in good health. This chain links TRBV27 with TRBJ1-2, with D possibly matching TRBD1 (6 bases). Sample: blood. The CDR3 bases are TGTGCCAGCTGTTTATGGGCAGGGGATGGCTACACCTTC. It codes for CASCLWAGDGYTF.